The 13 T cell receptor beta chains in this list originate from one sample, sequenced in a study of neurological immune-mediated disorders. Indicated time point: longitudinal time-point 2. TCRdb re-derived calls from the 5' RACE reads in MiXCR, one entry per CDR3 protein. Of about 80,000 distinct CDR3 sequences detected, nearly 6% appear once; the ten largest clones hold 7.9%. Material for sequencing was PBMCs. These TCRs come from a woman aged 60 to 75 with multiple sclerosis.

This clonotype was counted many times. This sequence joins TRBV7-2 and TRBJ2-1; D is possibly TRBD1 (5 bases). The CDR3 contains 16 residues. The V end was cut by 5 bases, the J end by 6 bases, with 20 bases between. In germline, CDR1 is SGHTA, CDR2 FQGNSA. CDR3 region: CASSVQGPGIGNEQFF. CDR3 bases: TGTGCCAGCAGCGTCCAAGGACCAGGGATTGGCAATGAGCAGTTCTTC.

Ten or more counts support this clonotype. The CDR3 nucleotides are TGCGCCAGCAGCTTCACCTGGACCGAGAGCGAGCAGTACTTC. This gives the protein CASSFTWTESEQYF. J is TRBJ2-7 and V is TRBV5-1; D gene uncertain. The germline V gene has CDR1 SGHRS and CDR2 YFSETQ. V was cut by 2 bases and J by 6 bases, with 15 bases left in between. The CDR3 extends over 14 amino acids.

In this sample, this clonotype turned up many times. The genes are TRBV3-1 and TRBJ2-2; 13 bases fit TRBD2. The CDR3 is 18 amino acids. Germline trimming cut 1 base from V and 0 bases from J; bases unmatched to any gene: 2. Germline CDR1 LGHDT, CDR2 YNNKEL (reference sequence). The DNA for the CDR3 is TGTGCCAGCAGCCAAGGACTAGCGGGGGGCCCGAACACCGGGGAGCTGTTTTTT. As protein: CASSQGLAGGPNTGELFF. The variable domain in full, with the rest retrieved from reference TRBV3-1 and TRBJ2-2, is DTAVSQTPKYLVTQMGNDKSIKCEQNLGHDTMYWYKQDSKKFLKIMFSYNNKELIINETVPNRFSPKSPDKAHLNLHINSLELGDSAVYFCASSQGLAGGPNTGELFFGEGSRLTVL.

The V gene is TRBV6-6, the J gene TRBJ1-1; D is undetermined. The V end lost 6 bases, the J end lost 5 bases, and 10 bases lay between the germline ends. The CDR3 sequence is 12 residues long. Per the germline V gene, CDR1 is MNHNY and CDR2 is SVGAGI (reference sequence). The CDR3 spells CASRVGETEAFF. CDR3 coding DNA: TGTGCCAGCAGGGTCGGGGAGACTGAAGCTTTCTTT.

This clonotype was recorded at least ten times. The chain employs TRBV20-1 and TRBJ2-3, with 8 nucleotides matching TRBD1. V trimming: 5 bases; J trimming: 2 bases; junction bases outside the gene matches: 6. The CDR3 has 14 residues. Germline V gene data show CDR1 as DFQATT and CDR2 as SNEGSKA (reference sequence). CDR3 amino acids: CSAPRTGNTDTQYF. CDR3 DNA sequence: TGCAGTGCTCCCAGGACAGGGAACACAGATACGCAGTATTTT.

J is TRBJ2-7 and V is TRBV20-1; D unresolved. CDR3 length: 12 amino acids. Germline CDR1 reads DFQATT; CDR2 reads SNEGSKA (reference sequence). V was cut by 0 bases and J by 3 bases, with 6 bases left in between. Here the CDR3 DNA reads TGCAGTGCTAGAGACCAAAACTACGAGCAGTACTTC. Its translation: CSARDQNYEQYF.

This clonotype has just a few counts. The chain combines TRBV18 with TRBJ2-3; 9 positions agree with TRBD2. This CDR3 region has 15 residues. The germline gives CDR1 KGHSH, CDR2 LQKENI. The V and J ends lost 8 bases and 4 bases, in that order; junction bases with no gene match: 10. The CDR3 sequence: CASLGNPSGADTQYF. In DNA form, the CDR3 reads TGTGCCAGCCTCGGTAACCCTAGCGGGGCAGATACGCAGTATTTT.

Ten or more counts support this clonotype. This CDR3 is CSARGDGYTF. Written as DNA, the CDR3 is TGCAGTGCTAGAGGCGACGGCTACACCTTC. The V and J genes are TRBV20-1 and TRBJ1-2; D is uncertain. Deletions cut 1 base from V and 8 bases from J, with 5 bases between. The CDR3 length is 10 residues. CDR1 DFQATT and CDR2 SNEGSKA come from the germline V gene (reference sequence).

This clonotype occurred many times. The CDR3 DNA follows: TGTGCCAGCAGCTCCACACCTCAGGGGACTGAGCAGTTCTTC. Protein product: CASSSTPQGTEQFF. V gene TRBV11-2 combines with J gene TRBJ2-1, with D possibly matching TRBD1 (6 bases). V dropped 4 bases and J dropped 9 bases, with 16 bases sitting between them. The germline V gene has CDR1 SGHAT and CDR2 FQNNGV. The CDR3 sequence is 14 residues long.

This clonotype has at least ten counts. In DNA form, the CDR3 reads TGTGCCAGCAGACCTTCGAACAGGGGCTCTTTAAACACTGAAGCTTTCTTT. It yields the protein CASRPSNRGSLNTEAFF. The gene calls are TRBV3-1 and TRBJ1-1; 7 bases align to TRBD1. V dropped 6 bases and J dropped 2; count of bases not matched to a gene: 15. CDR3 length equals 17 residues. Germline CDR1 and CDR2: LGHDT and YNNKEL (reference sequence).

In its sample, this clonotype was seen many times. The chain joins TRBV27 to TRBJ2-5; a possible D gene is TRBD1 (5 bases). The V and J ends lost 3 bases and 5 bases respectively, with 13 bases between them. The CDR3 totals 14 residues. Germline CDR1 and CDR2: MNHEY and SMNVEV (reference sequence). CDR3 nucleotide sequence: TGTGCCAGCAGTTTTGAAGGGGCTGGGGAGACCCAGTACTTC. This translates into CASSFEGAGETQYF.

This clonotype was picked up many times. This chain connects TRBV11-2 to TRBJ2-5, with unresolved D. V lost 4 bases to trimming and J lost 2 bases, with 11 bases between them. Germline values: CDR1 SGHAT, CDR2 FQNNGV. CDR3 length equals 14 residues. The CDR3 nucleotides read TGTGCCAGCAGCTCTCAGGACCCTCAAGAGACCCAGTACTTC. Encoded protein: CASSSQDPQETQYF.

This clonotype was found many times. This chain links TRBV5-1 with TRBJ1-2; 9 bases line up with TRBD1. Per the germline V gene, CDR1 is SGHRS and CDR2 is YFSETQ. Trimming at V came to 2 bases and at J to 7 bases, leaving 6 bases not matched to a gene. The length of the CDR3 is 14 residues. Written as DNA, the CDR3 is TGCGCCAGCAGCTTTACCGGGACAGGGAGTGGCTACACCTTC. It codes for CASSFTGTGSGYTF.